The rows below give T cell receptor beta chains drawn from one sample of a study of graft-versus-host responses after intestinal transplantation. Antigens for these TCRs are unknown. Assay used: immunoSEQ multiplex PCR; TCRdb lists only in-frame clones, some missing. The sample includes 80,000 to 95,000 clones, about 92% of them seen just once. Sequenced material: unstimulated CD8+ T cells sorted from spleen or lymph node cells, taken before intestinal transplant. The receptors stem from a human donor who received an intestinal transplant. Both conserved end residues are part of each CDR3. Fields, in order: CDR3 protein, D gene, clone size, V gene, J gene. A D gene is named only where the DNA matches it firmly. The size field is filled for only some rows; it gives once, few, many or a size class.

CDR3: CATSREIGEETQYF
D: NA
size: once
V: TRBV15
J: TRBJ2-5

CDR3: CASSQASGYEQYF
D: NA
size: once
V: TRBV4-1
J: TRBJ2-7

CDR3: CASSQGGVTEAFF
D: NA
size: NA
V: TRBV7-9
J: TRBJ1-1

CDR3: CAWREQGAVYYGYTF
D: TRBD1
size: few
V: TRBV30
J: TRBJ1-2

CDR3: CASSSQGLNQPQHF
D: NA
size: NA
V: TRBV6-5
J: TRBJ1-5

CDR3: CASSHRPLAGGPGNEQFF
D: TRBD2
size: once
V: TRBV4-1
J: TRBJ2-1

CDR3: CASSLDLGTAEGAFF
D: TRBD1
size: once
V: TRBV11-3
J: TRBJ1-1

CDR3: CASSQVRGFGNTIYF
D: NA
size: few
V: TRBV4-3
J: TRBJ1-3

CDR3: CASSVGQLNTEAFF
D: NA
size: NA
V: TRBV9
J: TRBJ1-1

CDR3: CAWSHGPAGYEQYF
D: NA
size: NA
V: TRBV30
J: TRBJ2-7

CDR3: CASSPDRGTTDTQYF
D: TRBD1
size: NA
V: TRBV18
J: TRBJ2-3

CDR3: CASSQDVSGNTEAFF
D: NA
size: NA
V: TRBV4-1
J: TRBJ1-1

CDR3: CASSLLGQGLTSSYNEQFF
D: TRBD1
size: NA
V: TRBV27
J: TRBJ2-1

CDR3: CAWSTGAGGSPLHF
D: TRBD1
size: NA
V: TRBV30
J: TRBJ1-6

CDR3: CASGREGAFGELFF
D: TRBD2
size: NA
V: TRBV19
J: TRBJ2-2

CDR3: CASSQVGTGSHNEQFF
D: TRBD1
size: NA
V: TRBV4-3
J: TRBJ2-1

CDR3: CASSAGQGYGYTF
D: NA
size: NA
V: TRBV28
J: TRBJ1-2

CDR3: CASSHYHRGQPQHF
D: TRBD1
size: NA
V: TRBV7-8
J: TRBJ1-5

CDR3: CASSLGAGHSYEQYF
D: NA
size: NA
V: TRBV13
J: TRBJ2-7

CDR3: CASSSTGGLYEQYF
D: TRBD1
size: NA
V: TRBV25-1
J: TRBJ2-7

CDR3: CASASGYPIGNTIYF
D: NA
size: NA
V: TRBV27
J: TRBJ1-3

CDR3: CASSFFGSSNEKLFF
D: NA
size: NA
V: TRBV27
J: TRBJ1-4

CDR3: CASSAGTGGTEAFF
D: TRBD1
size: NA
V: TRBV27
J: TRBJ1-1

CDR3: CASSLSGQGNYGYTF
D: TRBD1
size: NA
V: TRBV27
J: TRBJ1-2

CDR3: CASKETGSRNQPQHF
D: NA
size: NA
V: TRBV27
J: TRBJ1-5

CDR3: CASSVARPRYRVNSPLHF
D: NA
size: NA
V: TRBV9
J: TRBJ1-6

CDR3: CASSMSSDGEQYF
D: NA
size: NA
V: TRBV19
J: TRBJ2-7

CDR3: CASSLLSSYNSPLHF
D: NA
size: NA
V: TRBV7-6
J: TRBJ1-6

CDR3: CASSFPRDRRSYEQYF
D: TRBD1
size: NA
V: TRBV5-8
J: TRBJ2-7

CDR3: CATREGGYTF
D: NA
size: few
V: TRBV10-3
J: TRBJ1-2